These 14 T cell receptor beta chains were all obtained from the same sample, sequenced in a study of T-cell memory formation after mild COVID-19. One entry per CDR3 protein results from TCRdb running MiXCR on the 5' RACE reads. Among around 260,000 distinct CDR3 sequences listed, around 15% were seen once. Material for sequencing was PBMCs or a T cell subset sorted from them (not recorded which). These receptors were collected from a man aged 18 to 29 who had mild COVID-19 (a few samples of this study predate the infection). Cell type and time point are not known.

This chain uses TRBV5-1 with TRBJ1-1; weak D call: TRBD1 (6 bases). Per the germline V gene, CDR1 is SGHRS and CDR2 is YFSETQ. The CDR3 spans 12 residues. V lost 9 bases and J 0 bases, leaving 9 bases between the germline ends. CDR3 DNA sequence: TGCGCCACCCGGGGGCTGAACACTGAAGCTTTCTTT. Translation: CATRGLNTEAFF.

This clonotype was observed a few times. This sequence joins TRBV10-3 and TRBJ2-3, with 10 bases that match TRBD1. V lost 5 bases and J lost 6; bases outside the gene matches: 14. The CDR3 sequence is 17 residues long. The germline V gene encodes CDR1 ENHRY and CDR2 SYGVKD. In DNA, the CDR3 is TGTGCCATCAGTTTCCAGGTCCGGACAGGGGGAAAGGATACGCAGTATTTT. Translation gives CAISFQVRTGGKDTQYF.

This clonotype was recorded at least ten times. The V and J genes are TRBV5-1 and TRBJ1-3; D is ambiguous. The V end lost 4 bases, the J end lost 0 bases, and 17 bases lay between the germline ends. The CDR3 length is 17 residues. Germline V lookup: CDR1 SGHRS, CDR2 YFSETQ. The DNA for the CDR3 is TGCGCCAGCAGCCCCGACCGACAAGGCGACTCTGGAAACACCATATATTTT. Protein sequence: CASSPDRQGDSGNTIYF. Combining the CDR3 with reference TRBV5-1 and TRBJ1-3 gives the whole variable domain KAGVTQTPRYLIKTRGQQVTLSCSPISGHRSVSWYQQTPGQGLQFLFEYFSETQRNKGNFPGRFSGRQFSNSRSEMNVSTLELGDSALYLCASSPDRQGDSGNTIYFGEGSWLTVV.

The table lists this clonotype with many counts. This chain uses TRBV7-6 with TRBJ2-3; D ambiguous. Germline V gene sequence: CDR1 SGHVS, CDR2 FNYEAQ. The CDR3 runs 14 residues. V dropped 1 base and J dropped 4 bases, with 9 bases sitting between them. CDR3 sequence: CASSLVGSPDTQYF. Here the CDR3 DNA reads TGTGCCAGCAGCTTAGTGGGGTCCCCAGATACGCAGTATTTT.

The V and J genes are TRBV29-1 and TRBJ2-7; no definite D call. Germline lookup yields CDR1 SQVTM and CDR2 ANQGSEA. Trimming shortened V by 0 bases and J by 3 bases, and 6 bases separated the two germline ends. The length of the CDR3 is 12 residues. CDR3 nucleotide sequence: TGCAGCGTTGAAGATCATAACTACGAGCAGTACGTC. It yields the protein CSVEDHNYEQYV.

The CDR3 spells CATSFAGLNTGELFF. DNA of the CDR3: TGTGCCACCAGTTTCGCGGGCCTGAACACCGGGGAGCTGTTTTTT. This chain joins TRBV24-1 and TRBJ2-2, with a weak D call TRBD2 (5 bases). The CDR3 loop spans 15 amino acids. The V and J ends lost 6 bases and 1 base respectively, with 11 bases between them. In germline, CDR1 is KGHDR, CDR2 SFDVKD.

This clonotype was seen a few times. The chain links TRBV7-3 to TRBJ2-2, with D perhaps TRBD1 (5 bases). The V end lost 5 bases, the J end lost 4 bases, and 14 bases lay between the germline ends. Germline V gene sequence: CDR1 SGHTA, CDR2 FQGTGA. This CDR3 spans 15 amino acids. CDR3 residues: CASSLDSTLTGELFF. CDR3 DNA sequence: TGTGCCAGCAGCCTCGACAGTACACTCACCGGGGAGCTGTTTTTT. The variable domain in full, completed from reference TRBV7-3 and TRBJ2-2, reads GAGVSQTPSNKVTEKGKYVELRCDPISGHTALYWYRQSLGQGPEFLIYFQGTGAADDSGLPNDRFFAVRPEGSVSTLKIQRTERGDSAVYLCASSLDSTLTGELFFGEGSRLTVL.

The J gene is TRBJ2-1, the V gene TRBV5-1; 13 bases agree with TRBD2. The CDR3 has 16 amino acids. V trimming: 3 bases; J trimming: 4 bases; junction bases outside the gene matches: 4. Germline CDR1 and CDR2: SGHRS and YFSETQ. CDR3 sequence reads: CASSSLGLAGYNEQFF. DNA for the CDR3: TGCGCCAGCAGCTCCCTGGGACTAGCGGGATACAATGAGCAGTTCTTC.

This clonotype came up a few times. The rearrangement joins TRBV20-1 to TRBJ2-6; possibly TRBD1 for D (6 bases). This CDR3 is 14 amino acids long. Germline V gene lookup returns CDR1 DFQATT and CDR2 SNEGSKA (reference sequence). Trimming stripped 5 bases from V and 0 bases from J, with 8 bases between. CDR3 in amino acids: CSARQDSGANVLTF. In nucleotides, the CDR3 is TGCAGTGCTCGACAGGACTCTGGGGCCAACGTCCTGACTTTC.

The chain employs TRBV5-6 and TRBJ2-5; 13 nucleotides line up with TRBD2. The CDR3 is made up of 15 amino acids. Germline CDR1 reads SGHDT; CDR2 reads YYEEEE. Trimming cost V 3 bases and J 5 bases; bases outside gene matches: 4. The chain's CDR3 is CASSWGLAGKETQYF. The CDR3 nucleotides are TGTGCCAGCAGCTGGGGACTAGCGGGGAAGGAGACCCAGTACTTC.

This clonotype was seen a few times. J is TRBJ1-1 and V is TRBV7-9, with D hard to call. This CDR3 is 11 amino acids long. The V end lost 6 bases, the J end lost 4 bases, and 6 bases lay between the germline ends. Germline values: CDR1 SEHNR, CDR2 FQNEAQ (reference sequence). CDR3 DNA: TGTGCCAGCAGGAAAGGCACTGAAGCTTTCTTT. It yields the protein CASRKGTEAFF.

DNA of the CDR3: TGCGCCAGCAGCCAAGGGACAGGTGGTAGAGAGACCCAGTACTTC. Translated: CASSQGTGGRETQYF. The V and J genes are TRBV4-1 and TRBJ2-5; 7 bases align to TRBD1. The germline V gene has CDR1 MGHRA and CDR2 YSYEKL. The CDR3 sequence is 15 residues long. J gave up 4 bases and V 1 base, and 6 bases lay outside the gene matches.

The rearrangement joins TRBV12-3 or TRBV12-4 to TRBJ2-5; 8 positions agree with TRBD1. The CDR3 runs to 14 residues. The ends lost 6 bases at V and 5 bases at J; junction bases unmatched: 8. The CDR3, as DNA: TGTGCCAGCAGGAACAGGGGGTGGGGGGAGACCCAGTACTTC. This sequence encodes CASRNRGWGETQYF.

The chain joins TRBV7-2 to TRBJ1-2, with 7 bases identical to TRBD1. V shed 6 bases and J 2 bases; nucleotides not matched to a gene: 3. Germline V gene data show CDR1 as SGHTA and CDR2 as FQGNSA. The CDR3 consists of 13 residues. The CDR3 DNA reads TGTGCCAGCAGTCGGGACAGAAACTATGGCTACACCTTC. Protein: CASSRDRNYGYTF.